In this sample, the clone carrying this TCR beta chain turned up a few times. Trimming took 1 base from V and 7 from J, leaving 11 bases between them. The CDR3 is 15 amino acids. Germline loops: CDR1 SGHAT, CDR2 FQNNGV. The sample originates from a study of early T cells in non-severe SARS-CoV-2 infection. On the study more broadly: From unsorted whole blood, bulk RNA was sequenced, and the chains remained unpaired.

Unique molecular identifier tags were affixed to discrete cDNA molecules. MiXCR, applied by TCRdb to the 5' RACE reads, yields one record per CDR3 protein. The sample has under 85,000 distinct CDR3 sequences, 13% seen once. The receptor was isolated from an adult who was a healthcare worker with PCR-confirmed SARS-CoV-2 infection or an uninfected control (not recorded which). Sample: whole blood. V gene TRBV11-2 combines with J gene TRBJ1-6; possibly TRBD1 for D (6 bases). The CDR3 coding sequence is TGTGCCAGCAGCTTAGCCTCTGACAGGAATTCACCCCTCCACTTT. This translates into CASSLASDRNSPLHF. Drawing the rest from reference TRBV11-2 and TRBJ1-6, the complete variable domain is EAGVAQSPRYKIIEKRQSVAFWCNPISGHATLYWYQQILGQGPKLLIQFQNNGVVDDSQLPKDRFSAERLKGVDSTLKIQPAKLEDSAVYLCASSLASDRNSPLHFGNGTRLTVT.